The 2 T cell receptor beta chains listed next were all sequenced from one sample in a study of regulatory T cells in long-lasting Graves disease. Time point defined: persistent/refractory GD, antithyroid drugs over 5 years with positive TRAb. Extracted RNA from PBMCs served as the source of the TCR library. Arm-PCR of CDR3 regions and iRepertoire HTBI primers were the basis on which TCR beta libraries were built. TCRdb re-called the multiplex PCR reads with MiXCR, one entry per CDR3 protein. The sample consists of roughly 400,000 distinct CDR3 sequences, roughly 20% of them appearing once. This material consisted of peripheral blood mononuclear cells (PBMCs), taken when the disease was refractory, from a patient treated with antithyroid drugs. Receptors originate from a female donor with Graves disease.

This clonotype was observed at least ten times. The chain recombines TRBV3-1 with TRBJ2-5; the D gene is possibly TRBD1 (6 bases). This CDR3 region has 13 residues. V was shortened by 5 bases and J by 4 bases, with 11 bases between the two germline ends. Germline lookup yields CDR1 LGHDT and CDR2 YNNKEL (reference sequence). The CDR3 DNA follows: TGTGCCAGCAGCGCGGACAGTGGAGAGACCCAGTACTTC. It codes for CASSADSGETQYF.

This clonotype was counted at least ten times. The CDR3 coding sequence is TGTGCCAGCAGCCTCCCCGGCCGCGCCGCCTACGAGCAGTACTTC. Translating it yields CASSLPGRAAYEQYF. The rearrangement joins TRBV7-2 to TRBJ2-7; D gene unclear. This CDR3 has 15 residues. Germline-derived CDR1 and CDR2 are SGHTA and FQGNSA. Trimming shortened V by 5 bases and J by 2 bases, and 16 bases separated the two germline ends.